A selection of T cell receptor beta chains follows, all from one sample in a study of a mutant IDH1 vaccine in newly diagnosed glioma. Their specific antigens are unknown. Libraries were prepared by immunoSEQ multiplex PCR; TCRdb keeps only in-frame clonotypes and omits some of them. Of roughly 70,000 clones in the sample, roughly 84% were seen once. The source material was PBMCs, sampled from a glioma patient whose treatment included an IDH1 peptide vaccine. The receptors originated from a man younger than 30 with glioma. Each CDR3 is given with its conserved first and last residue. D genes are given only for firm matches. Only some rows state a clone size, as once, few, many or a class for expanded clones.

CSVDDGPKGYEEQYF,TGCAGCGTTGACGACGGCCCGAAGGGGTACGAGGAGCAGTACTTC,TRBJ2-7,-,-,TRBV29-1
CASSQQTRLTEAFF,TGTGCCAGCAGCCAACAGACTCGTCTCACTGAAGCTTTCTTT,TRBJ1-1,few,-,TRBV11-1
CASSPTARVEKLFF,TGTGCCAGCAGCCCGACCGCCAGGGTTGAAAAACTGTTTTTT,TRBJ1-4,-,-,TRBV7-6
CASSLGRLYEQYF,TGTGCCAGCAGCTTAGGTCGGCTCTACGAGCAGTACTTC,TRBJ2-7,-,-,TRBV13
CASSPGLISYNEQFF,TGTGCCAGCTCACCGGGACTGATCTCCTACAATGAGCAGTTCTTC,TRBJ2-1,-,-,TRBV18
CASSLSGTSGFVQYF,TGTGCCAGCAGTTTATCCGGGACTAGCGGGTTTGTGCAGTACTTC,TRBJ2-7,-,TRBD2,TRBV27
CASRETSRSYEQYF,TGTGCCAGCAGGGAGACTAGCAGATCCTACGAGCAGTACTTC,TRBJ2-7,-,TRBD2,TRBV6-5
CATSRELTTRELFF,TGTGCCACCAGCAGAGAACTTACAACTCGGGAGCTGTTTTTT,TRBJ2-2,-,-,TRBV15
CASSPRDQAWQETQYF,TGTGCCAGCAGCCCTCGGGACCAAGCGTGGCAAGAGACCCAGTACTTC,TRBJ2-5,-,-,TRBV13
CSVLLGTGPGNTIYF,TGCAGCGTTTTGCTTGGGACAGGGCCCGGAAACACCATATATTTT,TRBJ1-3,-,TRBD1,TRBV29-1
CASSHGQGRDEKLFF,TGTGCCAGCAGCCATGGACAGGGACGGGATGAAAAACTGTTTTTT,TRBJ1-4,-,TRBD1,TRBV4-2
CASWGQGKEGNQPQHF,TGTGCCAGTTGGGGACAGGGGAAGGAGGGCAATCAGCCCCAGCATTTT,TRBJ1-5,-,TRBD1,TRBV19
CASSYPGFGDTEAFF,TGTGCCAGCAGTTATCCAGGGTTTGGGGACACTGAAGCTTTCTTT,TRBJ1-1,-,-,TRBV7-9
CASSYSVGGYGYTF,TGTGCCAGCAGTTACAGCGTGGGGGGTTATGGCTACACCTTC,TRBJ1-2,-,-,TRBV6-5
CASTAGRWNSEAFF,TGTGCCAGCACCGCAGGGAGGTGGAATTCTGAAGCTTTCTTT,TRBJ1-1,-,-,TRBV6-5
CASSQPQGQGKFHEQYF,TGCGCCAGCAGTCAACCTCAAGGACAGGGCAAATTCCACGAGCAGTACTTC,TRBJ2-7,-,TRBD1,TRBV23-1
CASSQEAELAGDEIGELFF,TGCGCCAGCAGCCAAGAGGCGGAACTAGCGGGAGATGAGATCGGGGAGCTGTTTTTT,TRBJ2-2,-,TRBD2,TRBV4-3
CAISESQVAYGYTF,TGTGCCATCAGTGAGTCGCAGGTAGCTTATGGCTACACCTTC,TRBJ1-2,-,-,TRBV10-3
CASSLAVGTEAFF,TGCGCCAGCAGCTTGGCAGTCGGCACTGAAGCTTTCTTT,TRBJ1-1,-,-,TRBV5-1
CAWSATRAGGSEAFF,TGTGCCTGGAGTGCTACCCGCGCAGGGGGTTCTGAAGCTTTCTTT,TRBJ1-1,-,TRBD1,TRBV30
CAISDPGGGFDLGYTF,TGTGCCATCAGTGATCCCGGTGGAGGGTTTGACCTTGGCTACACCTTC,TRBJ1-2,-,-,TRBV10-3
CASSSPKGRGTDTQYF,TGTGCCAGCAGTTCCCCCAAGGGCCGGGGCACAGATACGCAGTATTTT,TRBJ2-3,-,-,TRBV6-5
CATSRDQGLAGYEQYF,TGTGCCACCAGCAGAGATCAGGGACTAGCGGGGTACGAGCAGTACTTC,TRBJ2-7,-,TRBD2,TRBV15
CASSVNRGGPSGTEAFF,TGTGCCAGCAGCGTCAATCGGGGGGGGCCCTCGGGCACTGAAGCTTTCTTT,TRBJ1-1,many,-,TRBV9
CASSRRTLTDTQYF,TGCGCCAGCAGTAGACGGACACTCACAGATACGCAGTATTTT,TRBJ2-3,-,-,TRBV23-1
CASSYRARTGTEAFF,TGTGCCAGCAGTTACCGGGCCCGTACGGGCACTGAAGCTTTCTTT,TRBJ1-1,-,-,TRBV6-5
CATSRVRELLNEQFF,TGTGCCACCAGCAGAGTCCGGGAACTACTTAATGAGCAGTTCTTC,TRBJ2-1,-,-,TRBV15
CASSSSPRDSYGYTF,TGTGCCAGCAGCTCATCCCCCCGGGACAGCTATGGCTACACCTTC,TRBJ1-2,-,TRBD1,TRBV7-8
CASSLKSPAVYEQYF,TGTGCCAGCAGTTTAAAGTCTCCGGCGGTCTACGAGCAGTACTTC,TRBJ2-7,-,-,TRBV27
CASSLDSNYGYTF,TGCGCCAGCAGTTTAGACAGTAACTATGGCTACACCTTC,TRBJ1-2,-,-,TRBV5-1
CASSGDRTQETQYF,TGTGCCAGCAGTGGGGACAGGACTCAAGAGACCCAGTACTTC,TRBJ2-5,once,TRBD1,TRBV9
CASSPRRESEQFF,TGTGCCAGCAGCCCACGTCGGGAGAGCGAGCAGTTCTTC,TRBJ2-1,-,-,TRBV7-9
CASSYGGLAEAFF,TGTGCCAGCAGTTACGGAGGGCTCGCTGAAGCTTTCTTT,TRBJ1-1,-,-,TRBV6-5
CASSLDGTGYTYEQYF,TGTGCCAGCAGCTTAGATGGGACAGGGTATACCTACGAGCAGTACTTC,TRBJ2-7,-,TRBD1,TRBV7-2
CAWSVGGEKLFF,TGTGCCTGGAGTGTTGGGGGTGAAAAACTGTTTTTT,TRBJ1-4,-,-,TRBV30
CASSSITAGSYGYTF,TGTGCCAGCAGCTCCATAACCGCGGGATCCTATGGCTACACCTTC,TRBJ1-2,once,-,TRBV27
CASSNIREAGDEKLFF,TGTGCCAGCAGTAATATCAGGGAGGCTGGGGATGAAAAACTGTTTTTT,TRBJ1-4,once,-,TRBV28
CSVGGQSGSYGYTF,TGCAGCGTGGGGGGGCAGAGCGGATCATATGGCTACACCTTC,TRBJ1-2,-,-,TRBV29-1
CASSEEGDGYEQYF,TGTGCCAGCAGTGAGGAGGGTGATGGGTACGAGCAGTACTTC,TRBJ2-7,-,-,TRBV2
CASSEKGGANTGELFF,TGTGCCAGCAGTGAAAAGGGGGGGGCGAACACCGGGGAGCTGTTTTTT,TRBJ2-2,-,-,TRBV6-1
CATSRDPAGSTDTQYF,TGTGCCACCAGCAGAGATCCCGCGGGAAGCACAGATACGCAGTATTTT,TRBJ2-3,-,-,TRBV15
CASSVHPQGLPGTEAFF,TGTGCCAGCAGCGTCCATCCTCAGGGACTTCCAGGCACTGAAGCTTTCTTT,TRBJ1-1,once,-,TRBV9
CASSYPGSGANVLTF,TGCGCCAGCAGCTATCCTGGGTCTGGGGCCAACGTCCTGACTTTC,TRBJ2-6,-,-,TRBV4-1
CASSSPSPYEQYF,TGTGCCAGCAGCTCCCCCTCTCCCTACGAGCAGTACTTC,TRBJ2-7,-,-,TRBV7-2
CASSKQGTGPFYEQYF,TGTGCCAGCAGCAAACAAGGGACAGGGCCCTTCTACGAGCAGTACTTC,TRBJ2-7,-,TRBD1,TRBV11-2
CASCRDRASYEQYF,TGTGCCAGCTGCCGGGACAGGGCGTCCTACGAGCAGTACTTC,TRBJ2-7,-,TRBD1,TRBV18
CASSWTGGKDTQYF,TGTGCCAGCAGCTGGACAGGGGGAAAAGATACGCAGTATTTT,TRBJ2-3,-,TRBD1,TRBV7-6
CASSRRTGGGGQPQHF,TGTGCCAGTAGTAGAAGGACAGGAGGAGGAGGTCAGCCCCAGCATTTT,TRBJ1-5,-,TRBD1,TRBV19
CASSTGQGASETQYF,TGTGCCAGTAGTACCGGACAGGGGGCCTCGGAGACCCAGTACTTC,TRBJ2-5,-,TRBD1,TRBV19
CASGFNGYSNQPQHF,TGTGCCAGCGGGTTCAACGGATATAGCAATCAGCCCCAGCATTTT,TRBJ1-5,-,-,TRBV6-5
CASSQGRTNEKLFF,TGTGCCAGCAGCCAGGGCAGAACGAATGAAAAACTGTTTTTT,TRBJ1-4,-,-,TRBV14
CASSPGQGAQETQYF,TGCGCCAGCAGCCCTGGACAGGGGGCCCAAGAGACCCAGTACTTC,TRBJ2-5,-,TRBD1,TRBV4-3
CSVPGSWGRGNYGYTF,TGCAGCGTTCCAGGGAGTTGGGGGAGGGGTAACTATGGCTACACCTTC,TRBJ1-2,-,-,TRBV29-1
CASSLYLAGGSTDTQYF,TGTGCCAGCAGCTTGTACCTAGCGGGAGGGAGTACAGATACGCAGTATTTT,TRBJ2-3,-,TRBD2,TRBV5-4
CASSFFEGGFFQETQYF,TGTGCCAGCAGCTTCTTCGAGGGGGGGTTTTTCCAAGAGACCCAGTACTTC,TRBJ2-5,-,-,TRBV5-6